Listed here are 18 T cell receptor beta chains from one sample, sequenced in a study of T cells after yellow fever vaccination. TCRdb redid the calling of the 5' RACE reads with MiXCR, one entry per CDR3 protein. The sample yields fewer than 450,000 distinct CDR3 sequences, roughly 7.5% seen once. The material was PBMCs, obtained roughly seven weeks after the first yellow fever vaccination. Receptors originate from a man aged 18 to 30 who received the YFV17D yellow fever vaccine.

In this sample, this clonotype turned up many times. The V gene is TRBV5-6, the J gene TRBJ2-3; 8 bases are shared with TRBD2. CDR3 size: 16 residues. Trimming at V came to 0 bases and at J to 2 bases, leaving 5 bases not matched to a gene. Germline V gives CDR1 SGHDT, CDR2 YYEEEE. DNA of the CDR3: TGTGCCAGCAGCTTGGCAGCGGGGGCGCCCACAGATACGCAGTATTTT. It specifies CASSLAAGAPTDTQYF.

This clonotype was seen at least ten times. This rearrangement joins TRBV20-1 to TRBJ2-1, with TRBD2 matching over 8 bases. Unmatched junction bases numbered 11, after V lost 0 bases and J lost 16 bases. CDR3 length: 13 amino acids. The germline CDR1 and CDR2 sequences are DFQATT and SNEGSKA (reference sequence). The CDR3 region is CSARDMTGGLLFF. The CDR3 bases are TGCAGTGCTAGAGATATGACGGGGGGGCTATTATTCTTC.

The chain employs TRBV12-3 or TRBV12-4 and TRBJ1-1; D gene ambiguous. The V gene lost 0 bases and the J gene lost 7 bases, with 15 bases spanning the gap. This CDR3 has 15 residues. DNA for the CDR3: TGTGCCAGCAGTTTAGCGCAGAGGTCCGGCGGTGAAGCTTTCTTT. Protein: CASSLAQRSGGEAFF.

This sequence joins TRBV7-2 and TRBJ2-4, with D uncertain. V was trimmed by 5 bases and J by 8 bases, leaving 22 bases between them. The CDR3 covers 16 residues. The germline CDR1 and CDR2 sequences are SGHTA and FQGNSA. The CDR3 reads CASSPEARRSQHIQYF. DNA of the CDR3: TGTGCCAGCAGCCCCGAGGCCAGGAGATCCCAACACATTCAGTACTTC.

This clonotype showed up just a few times. V and J are TRBV7-2 and TRBJ2-7; no reliable D call. Germline V CDR1 and CDR2: SGHTA, FQGNSA. The ends were cut back, 5 bases at V and 2 bases at J, with 13 bases in the middle. The CDR3 contains 14 residues. The CDR3 protein is CASSPQTGPYEQYF. For the CDR3, the DNA is TGTGCCAGCAGCCCCCAGACGGGTCCCTACGAGCAGTACTTC.

This sequence joins TRBV5-1 and TRBJ2-3, with 8 bases fitting TRBD1. J gave up 1 base and V 1 base, and 8 bases lay outside the gene matches. The CDR3 runs 17 residues. The germline CDR1 and CDR2 sequences are SGHRS and YFSETQ. CDR3 sequence: CASSLWAPGQGTDTQYF. For the CDR3, the DNA is TGCGCCAGCAGCTTGTGGGCGCCGGGACAGGGCACAGATACGCAGTATTTT.

This clonotype was seen more than once but under ten times. This chain joins TRBV6-1 and TRBJ2-7; possibly TRBD2 for D (5 bases). The CDR3 extends over 15 amino acids. Germline V lookup: CDR1 MNHNS, CDR2 SASEGT. Trimming left V 6 bases short and J 0 bases short, with 15 bases between. The CDR3 protein is CASSQSSNPSYEQYV. CDR3 bases: TGTGCCAGCAGCCAGTCTAGCAACCCCTCCTACGAGCAGTACGTC.

The chain has TRBV19 and TRBJ1-6; 7 positions match TRBD1. V trimming: 4 bases; J trimming: 10 bases; junction bases outside the gene matches: 10. CDR3 length equals 15 residues. Germline V lookup: CDR1 LNHDA, CDR2 SQIVND (reference sequence). Here the CDR3 reads CASSRLPGTASPLHF. The CDR3 nucleotides are TGTGCCAGTAGTAGACTCCCCGGGACAGCCTCACCCCTCCACTTT.

This chain joins TRBV27 and TRBJ2-7; D is unclear. Germline CDR1 and CDR2: MNHEY and SMNVEV (reference sequence). The length of the CDR3 is 12 residues. With 5 bases removed from V and 4 bases from J, the gap between germline ends came to 9 bases. The CDR3 spells CASSDGGYEQYF. The CDR3 nucleotides read TGTGCCAGCAGTGACGGCGGTTACGAGCAGTACTTC.

In its sample, this clonotype was seen many times. This sequence joins TRBV15 and TRBJ2-7; unclear D gene. Germline loops: CDR1 LNHNV, CDR2 YYDKDF (reference sequence). The CDR3 loop spans 15 amino acids. V lost 0 bases and J 0 bases, leaving 9 bases between the germline ends. CDR3 sequence: CATSRDLLTSYEQYF. The DNA of the CDR3 is TGTGCCACCAGCAGAGATCTCTTGACCTCCTACGAGCAGTACTTC.

The J gene is TRBJ1-4, the V gene TRBV4-1; D is uncertain. Trimming took off 1 base at V and 11 bases at J, with 17 bases between the two ends. Germline V gene sequence: CDR1 MGHRA, CDR2 YSYEKL. The CDR3 loop spans 15 amino acids. The CDR3 is CASSQGEARLEKLFF. The CDR3, as DNA: TGCGCCAGCAGCCAAGGGGAAGCCCGGTTGGAGAAACTGTTTTTT.

The chain employs TRBV14 and TRBJ2-7; 11 positions match TRBD2. With 4 bases clipped from V and 11 bases from J, the junction kept 16 bases outside the gene matches. This CDR3 is 16 amino acids long. CDR1 SGHDN and CDR2 FVKESK come from the germline V gene. The CDR3, as DNA: TGTGCCAGCAGCCCTAGCTCACTAGCGGGGGCTACGGGGGAGTACTTC. The encoded protein is CASSPSSLAGATGEYF.

This clonotype has a handful of counts. The gene calls are TRBV12-3 or TRBV12-4 and TRBJ1-2, with D unclear. V was trimmed by 6 bases and J by 4 bases, leaving 12 bases between them. The CDR3 is 13 residues long. CDR3 amino acids: CASSPGVGYGYTF. CDR3 coding DNA: TGTGCCAGCAGCCCTGGGGTGGGCTATGGCTACACCTTC.

V and J are TRBV10-2 and TRBJ1-5; D call uncertain. Trimming pared 3 bases from V and 2 bases from J, leaving 11 bases between. Germline CDR1 and CDR2: WSHSY and SAAADI. CDR3 length: 15 residues. The CDR3 DNA sequence: TGCGCCAGCAGTGATGTAGGGTTGCGCAATCAGCCCCAGCATTTT. As protein: CASSDVGLRNQPQHF.

This clonotype was counted at least ten times. The genes are TRBV20-1 and TRBJ1-2; D remains unclear. Trimming pared 3 bases from V and 3 bases from J, leaving 8 bases between. Germline loops: CDR1 DFQATT, CDR2 SNEGSKA (reference sequence). There are 12 residues in the CDR3. The CDR3 sequence: CSARTYDYGYTF. CDR3 nucleotides: TGCAGTGCTAGGACCTATGACTATGGCTACACCTTC.

This clonotype showed up many times. The chain has TRBV5-1 and TRBJ2-1; D ambiguous. Trimming cost V 0 bases and J 10 bases, with 14 bases left between them. There are 14 residues in the CDR3. Germline CDR1 is SGHRS and CDR2 is YFSETQ. In DNA, the CDR3 is TGCGCCAGCAGCTTGGGAGCCCAGCTAGGGGAGCAGTTCTTC. Translating gives CASSLGAQLGEQFF.

This clonotype has a handful of counts. V is TRBV5-1 and J is TRBJ2-1; no reliable D call. Between the trimmed V and J ends, which lost 0 bases and 5 bases, there was a span of 12 bases. The CDR3 is made up of 15 amino acids. Germline V CDR1 and CDR2: SGHRS, YFSETQ. CDR3 residues: CASSLGVTSNNEQFF. The DNA of the CDR3 is TGCGCCAGCAGCTTGGGGGTGACCTCTAACAATGAGCAGTTCTTC.

The genes are TRBV5-1 and TRBJ2-5; tentative D call: TRBD1 (7 bases). CDR3 length equals 15 residues. Germline loops: CDR1 SGHRS, CDR2 YFSETQ. Between the trimmed V and J ends, which lost 4 bases and 6 bases, there was a span of 19 bases. CDR3 in amino acids: CASSPSDREVKTQYF. The CDR3 nucleotides are TGCGCCAGCAGCCCTTCCGACAGGGAGGTGAAGACCCAGTACTTC.